This TCR beta chain was found in a study of blood T cell repertoires in COVID-19. The overall study: COVID-19 samples collected from the United States, Italy and Spain covered acute and convalescent phases. Sample material is recorded as cDNA or gDNA derived from T cells, B-cell-depleted T cells, or PBMCs.

Original analysis: Amplification with reference gene primers provided the estimates of nucleated cell counts. Measured with immunoSEQ multiplex PCR; TCRdb has only the in-frame clones, and not every one. The D gene and trimming were derived from the DNA, and the V and J assignments and clone size from that table. The table records around 150,000 clones, 84% of them present only once. Trimming took 0 bases from V and 8 from J, leaving 16 bases between them. Germline CDR1 reads SGHTA; CDR2 reads FQGTGA. The CDR3 is 15 amino acids. The sequence derives from a woman of 80 years or more in a cohort sampled during active or convalescent COVID-19. This rearrangement joins TRBV7-3 to TRBJ1-2; a possible D gene is TRBD1 (6 bases). Sequenced material: peripheral blood. The CDR3 sequence: CASSLTRGGAGGYTF. The CDR3 nucleotides read TGTGCCAGCAGCTTAACGCGTGGGGGCGCCGGGGGCTACACCTTC.